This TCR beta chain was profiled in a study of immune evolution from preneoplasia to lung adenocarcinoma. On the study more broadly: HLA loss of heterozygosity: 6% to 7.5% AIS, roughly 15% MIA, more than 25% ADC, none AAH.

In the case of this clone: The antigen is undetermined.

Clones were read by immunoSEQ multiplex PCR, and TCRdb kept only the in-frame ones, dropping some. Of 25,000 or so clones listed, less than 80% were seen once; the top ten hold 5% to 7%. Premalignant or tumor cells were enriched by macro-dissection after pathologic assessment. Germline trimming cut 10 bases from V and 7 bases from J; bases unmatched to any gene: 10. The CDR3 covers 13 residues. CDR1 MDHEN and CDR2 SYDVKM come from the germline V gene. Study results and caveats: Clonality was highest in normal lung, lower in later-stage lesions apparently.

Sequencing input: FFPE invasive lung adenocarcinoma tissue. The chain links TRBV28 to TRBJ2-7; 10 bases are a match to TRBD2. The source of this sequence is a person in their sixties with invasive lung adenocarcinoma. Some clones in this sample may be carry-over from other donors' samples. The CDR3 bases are TGTGCCACCCGAGGGACAGCGGGGGGGGAGCAGTACTTC. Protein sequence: CATRGTAGGEQYF.